The 22 T cell receptor beta chains given below trace back to one sample, sequenced in a study of Ad26.COV2.S vaccination and SARS-CoV-2 variants. Sample treatment: some 20 received Ad26.COV2.S at low or high dose, single or two shots; 5 received placebo; per-sample allocation not given. The investigators took samples on day 63 after the first vaccine or placebo injection. Profiling relied on immunoSEQ multiplex PCR, and the TCRdb table lists in-frame clones only, not all of them. This sample yields 350,000 to 400,000 clones, of which around 85% are seen a single time; 3.5% belongs to the top ten. This specimen was peripheral blood, taken in a trial of Ad26.COV2.S vaccine versus placebo. Receptors originate from a person between 18 and 60 years old who received the Ad26.COV2.S COVID-19 vaccine or a placebo.

V gene TRBV18 combines with J gene TRBJ1-1; D is ambiguous. The CDR3 runs 13 residues. V was pared by 3 bases and J by 4 bases, with 9 bases between. Germline V gene data show CDR1 as KGHSH and CDR2 as LQKENI. CDR3 protein: CASSPLEGTEAFF. The CDR3 region has the DNA TGTGCCAGCTCACCGCTAGAGGGCACTGAAGCTTTCTTT.

This clone was observed a few times. The rearrangement joins TRBV10-1 to TRBJ1-1, with unresolved D. Germline CDR1 and CDR2: WNHNN and SYGVQD (reference sequence). Trimming left V 4 bases short and J 4 bases short, with 16 bases between. The CDR3 extends over 15 amino acids. The chain's CDR3 is CASSGQRIVSTEAFF. For the CDR3, the DNA is TGCGCCAGCAGTGGCCAAAGGATCGTGAGCACTGAAGCTTTCTTT.

The CDR3 DNA is TGTGCCAGCAGCCTCGCTAGACTAGCGGGGTGGGAGACCCAGTACTTC. Amino acid sequence: CASSLARLAGWETQYF. The rearrangement links TRBV7-8 to TRBJ2-5; 11 bases agree with TRBD2. Looked up from germline, CDR1 is SGHVS and CDR2 is FQNEAQ. V lost 5 bases and J lost 5; bases outside the gene matches: 10. The CDR3 is made up of 16 amino acids.

V gene TRBV9 combines with J gene TRBJ1-1; 8 positions agree with TRBD1. V lost 4 bases and J lost 0; bases outside the gene matches: 8. The germline gives CDR1 SGDLS, CDR2 YYNGEE. This CDR3 contains 16 residues. The CDR3 region has the DNA TGTGCCAGCAGCCCGACCGGGACAGGAATGAACACTGAAGCTTTCTTT. Its protein is CASSPTGTGMNTEAFF. The whole variable domain, remainder taken from reference TRBV9 and TRBJ1-1, is DSGVTQTPKHLITATGQRVTLRCSPRSGDLSVYWYQQSLDQGLQFLIQYYNGEERAKGNILERFSAQQFPDLHSELNLSSLELGDSALYFCASSPTGTGMNTEAFFGQGTRLTVV.

This rearrangement joins TRBV7-2 to TRBJ2-3; D unclear. The germline V gene encodes CDR1 SGHTA and CDR2 FQGNSA. CDR3 size: 15 residues. The V end was cut by 4 bases, the J end by 2 bases, with 13 bases between. The DNA for the CDR3 is TGTGCCAGCAGCTGGTGGCTTACCATCACAGATACGCAGTATTTT. This encodes CASSWWLTITDTQYF.

The chain combines TRBV12-5 with TRBJ1-1, with D uncertain. The CDR3 has 13 residues. In germline, CDR1 is LGHNT, CDR2 FRNRAP. Trimming took off 3 bases at V and 4 bases at J, with 9 bases between the two ends. The DNA of the CDR3 is TGTGCTAGTGGTTTATCCGGTGGCACTGAAGCTTTCTTT. Amino acids: CASGLSGGTEAFF.

The J gene is TRBJ2-7, the V gene TRBV29-1; 8 positions agree with TRBD1. Germline V CDR1 and CDR2: SQVTM, ANQGSEA. The CDR3 consists of 11 residues. The CDR3 sequence: CSMTGDNEQYF. DNA for the CDR3: TGCAGTATGACAGGGGACAACGAGCAGTACTTC.

V and J are TRBV6-6 and TRBJ1-6; no clear D. The germline V gene encodes CDR1 MNHNY and CDR2 SVGAGI (reference sequence). V lost 4 bases and J 9 bases, leaving 16 bases between the germline ends. The CDR3 spans 15 residues. This chain's CDR3 is CASSSTGSLVSPLHF. The CDR3 DNA follows: TGTGCCAGCAGTTCCACCGGAAGTCTCGTTTCACCCCTCCACTTT.

This clone was observed a few times. The J gene is TRBJ1-2, the V gene TRBV4-1; TRBD1 aligns across 7 bases. After removal of 5 bases from V and 2 bases from J, the junction contained 11 bases not matched to a gene. CDR1 and CDR2 from the germline V gene are MGHRA and YSYEKL. CDR3 length: 16 amino acids. CDR3 region: CASSSRPDRRNYGYTF. For the CDR3, the DNA is TGCGCCAGCAGCTCCCGGCCGGACAGGAGAAACTATGGCTACACCTTC.

The gene calls are TRBV2 and TRBJ2-3; 10 bases line up with TRBD2. The germline V gene has CDR1 SNHLY and CDR2 FYNNEI. The CDR3 is 16 residues long. With 3 bases clipped from V and 3 bases from J, the junction kept 6 bases outside the gene matches. The CDR3 spells CASSDSGGSQTDTQYF. The CDR3 coding sequence is TGTGCCAGCAGTGATAGCGGGGGGTCCCAGACAGATACGCAGTATTTT.

The chain is built from TRBV4-3 and TRBJ2-2, with D unresolved. The length of the CDR3 is 12 residues. V shed 8 bases and J shed 5 bases, with 9 bases lying between them. Germline V CDR1 and CDR2: LGHNA, YSLEER. In nucleotides, the CDR3 is TGCGCCAGCCCACCAACTACCGGGGAGCTGTTTTTT. Encoded protein: CASPPTTGELFF.

The chain has TRBV7-2 and TRBJ2-2, with D unclear. V lost 2 bases and J 7 bases, leaving 8 bases between the germline ends. CDR3 length equals 13 residues. Germline assignment: CDR1 SGHTA and CDR2 FQGNSA. In DNA form, the CDR3 reads TGTGCCAGCAGCTTATTGAGAGGCGGGGAGCTGTTTTTT. Translation gives CASSLLRGGELFF.

The chain links TRBV10-1 to TRBJ2-1; D may correspond to TRBD1 or TRBD2 (5 bases each). The CDR3 loop spans 14 amino acids. Germline V gene lookup returns CDR1 WNHNN and CDR2 SYGVQD (reference sequence). Trimming took 4 bases from V and 6 from J, leaving 13 bases between them. CDR3 coding DNA: TGCGCCAGCAGTGTTATGGGACCCCTCAATGAGCAGTTCTTC. It encodes CASSVMGPLNEQFF.

The chain combines TRBV6-6 with TRBJ2-7, with 8 bases matching TRBD2. Per the germline V gene, CDR1 is MNHNY and CDR2 is SVGAGI (reference sequence). Trimming cost V 5 bases and J 3 bases; bases outside gene matches: 3. CDR3 size: 13 residues. CDR3 region: CASSRGGIYEQYF. The CDR3 DNA reads TGTGCCAGCAGTCGGGGGGGCATCTACGAGCAGTACTTC.

This clone occurred many times. The chain recombines TRBV19 with TRBJ2-1; weak D call: TRBD1 (6 bases). CDR3 size: 15 residues. Germline assignment: CDR1 LNHDA and CDR2 SQIVND (reference sequence). V lost 3 bases, J lost 1 base, and 10 bases lay in between. The CDR3 spells CASSMGQGSYNEQFF. The DNA for the CDR3 is TGTGCCAGTAGTATGGGGCAGGGGTCCTACAATGAGCAGTTCTTC.

The chain links TRBV13 to TRBJ1-2, with a tentative D call TRBD1 (6 bases). The germline gives CDR1 PRHDT, CDR2 FYEKMQ (reference sequence). The CDR3 runs to 14 residues. V was clipped by 5 bases and J by 3 bases, with 13 bases between them. The CDR3 bases are TGTGCCAGCAGCCCCCGGGGGGGGCACTATGGCTACACCTTC. This translates into CASSPRGGHYGYTF.

This chain uses TRBV21-1 with TRBJ1-5; the table calls TRBD1, which could not be checked here. TRBV21-1 is classified as a pseudogene. This CDR3 has 17 amino acids. The CDR3 spells CASSFRDRGPSNQPQHF. CDR3 DNA sequence: TGTGCCAGCAGCTTCCGGGACAGGGGGCCTAGCAATCAGCCCCAGCATTTT.

The gene calls are TRBV19 and TRBJ1-6; unclear D gene. Germline V gene sequence: CDR1 LNHDA, CDR2 SQIVND (reference sequence). The ends were cut back, 5 bases at V and 9 bases at J, with 17 bases in the middle. The CDR3 covers 15 residues. CDR3 nucleotide sequence: TGTGCCAGTAGTCCCGGACCCTTCCATCTTTCACCCCTCCACTTT. Protein sequence: CASSPGPFHLSPLHF. Complete variable domain (other parts from reference TRBV19 and TRBJ1-6): DGGITQSPKYLFRKEGQNVTLSCEQNLNHDAMYWYRQDPGQGLRLIYYSQIVNDFQKGDIAEGYSVSREKKESFPLTVTSAQKNPTAFYLCASSPGPFHLSPLHFGNGTRLTVT.

The rearrangement uses TRBV27 and TRBJ1-1; D gene ambiguous. The CDR3 has 16 residues. V lost 0 bases to trimming and J lost 4 bases, with 15 bases between them. In germline, CDR1 is MNHEY, CDR2 SMNVEV (reference sequence). The CDR3 loop reads CASSLSSVGSGTEAFF. DNA of the CDR3: TGTGCCAGCAGTTTATCGAGTGTCGGTAGTGGCACTGAAGCTTTCTTT.

V and J are TRBV5-8 and TRBJ2-5, with 9 bases aligning to TRBD1. The CDR3 runs to 15 residues. J was trimmed by 2 bases and V by 5 bases; bases with no gene match: 7. From germline, CDR1 is SGHTS and CDR2 YDEGEE. The CDR3 spells CASSSGQGIQETQYF. In DNA form, the CDR3 reads TGTGCCAGCAGTTCCGGACAGGGGATACAAGAGACCCAGTACTTC.

This chain joins TRBV11-2 and TRBJ2-3; perhaps TRBD2 as D (6 bases). In germline, CDR1 is SGHAT, CDR2 FQNNGV. Trimming removed 4 bases at V and 6 bases at J, with 17 bases between. The CDR3 sequence is 15 residues long. The CDR3 spells CASSSTSSDGDTQYF. The CDR3 DNA is TGTGCCAGCAGCTCCACCTCTAGCGACGGGGATACGCAGTATTTT.

This clone was observed once. The chain's CDR3 is CASSETSPETQYF. CDR3 nucleotides: TGCGCCAGCAGCGAAACTTCTCCCGAGACCCAGTACTTC. This rearrangement joins TRBV5-1 to TRBJ2-5; no clear D. The germline CDR1 and CDR2 sequences are SGHRS and YFSETQ. CDR3 length: 13 amino acids. Trimming removed 4 bases from V and 5 bases from J, with 12 bases in between.